This T cell receptor beta chain was sequenced during a study of T cells in Graves' hyperthyroidism and ophthalmopathy. On the study more broadly: The initial diagnosis was the point when peripheral blood was collected, ahead of any treatment.

With respect to this clonotype: Its specificity is not known.

Clinical symptoms, serum thyroxine, TRAb, thyroid ultrasound and orbital computed tomography established diagnosis. Study-wide points: From stable hyperthyroidism, ophthalmopathy was set apart by a 13 V-J model. Blood shared most expanded thyroid clonotypes above 0.001.

RNA transcripts served as the template for amplifying TCR beta CDR3 regions. HTBI primers were employed in a first-round RT-PCR of the TCR CDR3. TCRdb redid the calling of the multiplex PCR reads with MiXCR, one entry per CDR3 protein. In the table there are about 560,000 distinct CDR3 sequences, over 15% of which are singletons. The clonotype originates from a woman aged 18 to 35 with Graves' hyperthyroidism. The specimen sequenced was blood.

The CDR3, as DNA: TGTGCCAGCACCCAGGGGGCCAGCAATCAGCCCCAGCATTTT. Protein sequence: CASTQGASNQPQHF. The rearrangement uses TRBV2 and TRBJ1-5; 8 bases match TRBD1. This CDR3 is 14 amino acids long. Germline V gene data show CDR1 as SNHLY and CDR2 as FYNNEI. The ends lost 7 bases at V and 1 base at J; junction bases unmatched: 3.